This note documents a single T cell receptor (beta chain) sequence. Its antigen is still unknown. The V gene's germline CDR1 is SGHTA and CDR2 FQGNSA. Trimming cost V 0 bases and J 6 bases; bases outside gene matches: 11. The CDR3 loop spans 17 amino acids. This sample is part of a study of T cell responses to AZD1222 COVID-19 vaccine. The wider study: Whether given at about 4 or about 12 weeks, second doses were pooled.

Sequencing was performed with immunoSEQ multiplex PCR; in TCRdb, only in-frame clones are kept and a portion is missing. The sample consists of about 120,000 clones, roughly 90% of them appearing once. The study's findings and limits: Repertoires were obtained only post-peak T cell response. Increased Spike-specific TCR breadth and depth were observed after two AZD1222 doses.

The sequences come from peripheral blood, collected on day 0 of AZD1222 vaccination. This chain joins TRBV7-2 and TRBJ2-3; 8 positions match TRBD1. The TCR sequence derives from an adult in good health. The CDR3 is CASSLANRQGSGDTQYF. The CDR3 DNA follows: TGTGCCAGCAGCTTAGCGAATAGACAGGGGTCGGGGGATACGCAGTATTTT.